The rows below give T cell receptor beta chains drawn from one sample of a study of response to subunit inactivated influenza vaccine. MiXCR, applied by TCRdb to the RT-PCR reads, yields one record per CDR3 protein. The sample holds about 480,000 distinct CDR3 sequences; over 25% are singletons and the top ten take around 1.8%. The sequences come from CD4+ T cells sorted from PBMCs, collected roughly 5 days after vaccination. The receptors were sampled from a man aged 50 or older who received an inactivated influenza vaccine. The CDR3 runs from the conserved cysteine through the conserved F or W. The D gene is left open where the match is weak. Rows give clone size only sometimes, using once, few, many, or a class for an expanded clone.

D,size,J,V,DNA,CDR3
-,-,TRBJ2-7,TRBV10-3,TGTGCCATCGGACCCTCCCAGGGGACTACCTACGAGCAGTACTTC,CAIGPSQGTTYEQYF
-,many,TRBJ2-7,TRBV20-1,TGCAGTGCTAGAGATAACGGCTACGAGCAGTACTTC,CSARDNGYEQYF
-,few,TRBJ1-2,TRBV20-1,TGCAGTGCTAGTGGTACCAGTACAGGCTACACCTTC,CSASGTSTGYTF
-,-,TRBJ1-2,TRBV7-2,TGTGCCAGCAGCTTAGTGCAGGGATCGGACTATGGCTACACCTTC,CASSLVQGSDYGYTF
-,few,TRBJ2-3,TRBV11-2,TGTGCCAGCAGCTTTGCTGGGGGCGAAGGCACAGATACGCAGTATTTT,CASSFAGGEGTDTQYF
-,-,TRBJ2-7,TRBV4-2,TGTGCCAGCAGCCAAGATACGGGGAAGGGGCCCGAGCAGTACTTC,CASSQDTGKGPEQYF
-,few,TRBJ2-6,TRBV12-3/TRBV12-4,TGTGCCAGCAGTGTGGGAGGGGGTGGGGCCAACGTCCTGACTTTC,CASSVGGGGANVLTF
-,few,TRBJ1-6,TRBV5-1,TGCGCCAGCAGCTTGGATTTAGGTTCCCTCCACTTT,CASSLDLGSLHF
TRBD1,-,TRBJ2-5,TRBV29-1,TGCAGCGTTGTACAGGGGGCGGGGCGGGAGACCCAGTACTTC,CSVVQGAGRETQYF
-,few,TRBJ2-5,TRBV5-1,TGCGCCAGCAGCTTGTCCCGACCCGAGAAGACCCAGTACTTC,CASSLSRPEKTQYF
-,-,TRBJ2-5,TRBV6-8,TGTGCCAGCAGAAAAGGACACCGCCAAGAGACCCAGTACTTC,CASRKGHRQETQYF
-,few,TRBJ2-1,TRBV14,TGTGCCAGCAGCTCACGACTAGAGTACTTTGGAGGTGAGCAGTTCTTC,CASSSRLEYFGGEQFF
TRBD2,few,TRBJ2-3,TRBV12-3/TRBV12-4,TGTGCCAGCAGTTTAGCGCGAATTTGGGGGACTAGCGGGGGAAACACAGATACGCAGTATTTT,CASSLARIWGTSGGNTDTQYF
TRBD1,few,TRBJ1-1,TRBV20-1,TGCAGTGCTAAGACAGGGCACTGGAACACTGAAGCTTTCTTT,CSAKTGHWNTEAFF
TRBD1,few,TRBJ1-6,TRBV27,TGTGCCAGCAGTAAAGGACAGGGTGGTTATTCACCCCTCCACTTT,CASSKGQGGYSPLHF
TRBD2,few,TRBJ2-1,TRBV24-1,TGTGCCACCAGTGATTTCGCTAGCGGGGGGCTCGGTGAGCAGTTCTTC,CATSDFASGGLGEQFF
-,-,TRBJ2-1,TRBV9,TGTGCCAGCAGCGTCACAACAGGACATTTCATTTACAATGAGCAGTTCTTC,CASSVTTGHFIYNEQFF
-,-,TRBJ2-1,TRBV6-1,TGTGCCAGCAGTACCACAGGTGGCGGGCATTACAATGAGCAGTTCTTC,CASSTTGGGHYNEQFF
TRBD2,many,TRBJ2-3,TRBV20-1,TGCAGTGCTTACCTTAGCGGGGGGCTCTTCACAGATACGCAGTATTTT,CSAYLSGGLFTDTQYF
TRBD2,-,TRBJ2-3,TRBV6-2/TRBV6-3,TGTGCCAGCAGTTACGGCGGGAGAACAGATACGCAGTATTTT,CASSYGGRTDTQYF
-,many,TRBJ2-7,TRBV5-1,TGCGCCAGCAGCTTGGTACCGGGAACCTACGAGCAGTACTTC,CASSLVPGTYEQYF
-,-,TRBJ2-1,TRBV5-4,TGTGCCAGCAGCTGGGCCTTTAAAGCTCGGGAGATTAAGTCCTACAATGAGCAGTTCTTC,CASSWAFKAREIKSYNEQFF
-,once,TRBJ2-3,TRBV24-1,TGTGCCACCGCCGCTGGGTCAGATACGCAGTATTTT,CATAAGSDTQYF
-,few,TRBJ2-5,TRBV4-1,TGCGCCAGCAGCCAAGATCAAGGGATGCCAGGGACCCAGTACTTC,CASSQDQGMPGTQYF
-,few,TRBJ2-7,TRBV11-2,TGTGCCAGCAGCTTAGCCGGGACTCACTCCTACGAGCAGTACTTC,CASSLAGTHSYEQYF
TRBD1,-,TRBJ2-5,TRBV27,TGTGCCTCCCAGACAGGGGATTCAGAGACCCAGTACTTC,CASQTGDSETQYF
-,few,TRBJ2-1,TRBV11-2,TGTGCCAGCAGTCCCGGCGGCGGTCTAGACCTTTACAATGAGCAGTTCTTC,CASSPGGGLDLYNEQFF
-,few,TRBJ2-7,TRBV5-1,TGCGCCAGGCCGAGAACAGTCGGAGGGCTCTCCTACGAGCAGTACTTC,CARPRTVGGLSYEQYF
-,many,TRBJ1-1,TRBV3-1,TGTGCCAGCAGCCACCTACAGGGGAACACTGAAGCTTTCTTT,CASSHLQGNTEAFF
-,few,TRBJ2-2,TRBV4-3,TGCGCCAGCAGCCAAGGGTTTTGGGGGGCGAACACCGGGGAGCTGTTTTTT,CASSQGFWGANTGELFF
-,-,TRBJ1-5,TRBV5-1,TGCGCCAGCAGCTTGCAGGGTACGGGACAGCCCCAGCATTTT,CASSLQGTGQPQHF
-,few,TRBJ1-5,TRBV4-3,TGCGCCAGCAGCCAAACAGTGATTGGAAATCAGCCCCAGCATTTT,CASSQTVIGNQPQHF
TRBD2,-,TRBJ2-1,TRBV7-9,TGTGCCAGCAGCTTAGAGACTAGCGGTGCCAATGAGCAGTTCTTC,CASSLETSGANEQFF
-,-,TRBJ2-7,TRBV10-3,TGTGCCATCAGTGACCGCAGATCGGAGGGGCAGTACTTC,CAISDRRSEGQYF
TRBD2,-,TRBJ2-2,TRBV20-1,TGCTGTGCTAGCCCTCTGGGACTAGCGTCGACCGGGGAGCTGTTTTTT,CCASPLGLASTGELFF
-,-,TRBJ2-1,TRBV7-8,TGTGCCAGCAGCACCTCGACAGGGGCGCGGGGGAATGAGCAGTTCTTC,CASSTSTGARGNEQFF
TRBD2,-,TRBJ2-5,TRBV5-5,TGTGCCAGCAGCTTGGTGCCTAGCGGGAGGACAGGGGAGACCCAGTACTTC,CASSLVPSGRTGETQYF
TRBD2,-,TRBJ2-1,TRBV24-1,TGTGCCACCAGTGATTTGGCTAGCGGGAATGAGCAGTTCTTC,CATSDLASGNEQFF
-,-,TRBJ2-3,TRBV11-2,TGTGCCAGCAGCTTATTCGGGGGACTCCCGGGGAATACGCAGTATTTT,CASSLFGGLPGNTQYF
-,-,TRBJ2-4,TRBV18,TGTGCCAGCTCACTCCCGGGACAAGCTAAAAACATTCAGTACTTC,CASSLPGQAKNIQYF
-,-,TRBJ2-6,TRBV25-1,TGTGCCAGCAGTGGTGGACTCGGCAGCTCTGGGGCCAACGTCCTGACTTTC,CASSGGLGSSGANVLTF
-,-,TRBJ2-1,TRBV2,TGTGCCAGCAGTGTTCTAGAAATCGATGAGCAGTTCTTC,CASSVLEIDEQFF
-,-,TRBJ2-1,TRBV4-3,TGCGCCAGCAGCCAAGAAAAGGGCCAGGTTTACTACAATGAGCAGTTCTTC,CASSQEKGQVYYNEQFF
-,-,TRBJ2-1,TRBV5-1,TGCGCCAGCAGGGGGACATTTCGGGATGAGCAGTTCTTC,CASRGTFRDEQFF
-,-,TRBJ2-7,TRBV7-2,TGTGCCAGCAGCTTGAATGGCAACCATGAGAGCGAGCAGTACTTC,CASSLNGNHESEQYF
TRBD1,-,TRBJ1-1,TRBV4-3,TGCGCCAGCAGCCGGGCCGGGACAGTTAGGGGTAGGAACACTGAAGCTTTCTTT,CASSRAGTVRGRNTEAFF
-,-,TRBJ2-7,TRBV5-1,TGCGCCAGCAGCAGGACCCAGGGTGAAGAGCAGTACTTC,CASSRTQGEEQYF
TRBD2,-,TRBJ2-1,TRBV6-2/TRBV6-3,TGTGCCAGCAGTTACTCGACTAGCGGGAGGAATAGGATTGGCTCCTACAATGAGCAGTTCTTC,CASSYSTSGRNRIGSYNEQFF
-,few,TRBJ2-7,TRBV7-8,TGTGCCAGCAGTCCGGGACGGCTCCCCTACGAGCAGTACTTC,CASSPGRLPYEQYF
TRBD1,once,TRBJ2-5,TRBV20-1,TGCAGTGCAAACAGGGGAGAGCTTTGGGAGACCCAGTACTTC,CSANRGELWETQYF
-,-,TRBJ2-1,TRBV3-1,TGTGCCAGCAGCACGGGATCACGCTACAATGAGCAGTTCTTC,CASSTGSRYNEQFF